One and the same sample provided the 24 T cell receptor beta chains below, sequenced in a study of blood T cell repertoires in COVID-19. This table comes from immunoSEQ multiplex PCR, and its TCRdb copy is limited to in-frame clones, with some not included. The table records over 250,000 clones, 85% to 90% of them present only once. Sequencing was carried out using PBMCs or T cells enriched from blood (not recorded which). Receptors originate from a woman between 18 and 29 years old who had recovered from COVID-19.

The chain has TRBV28 and TRBJ1-5, with a possible D match to TRBD1 (6 bases). Trimming removed 5 bases at V and 4 bases at J, with 15 bases between. CDR3 length equals 15 residues. The germline CDR1 and CDR2 sequences are MDHEN and SYDVKM. CDR3 sequence: CASSRITGTNQPQHF. CDR3 sequence (DNA): TGTGCCAGCAGTCGGATTACAGGGACAAATCAGCCCCAGCATTTT.

V usage is TRBV10-1 and J usage is TRBJ2-3, with 12 bases fitting TRBD1. V shed 6 bases and J 4 bases; nucleotides not matched to a gene: 2. Germline CDR1 reads WNHNN; CDR2 reads SYGVQD (reference sequence). The CDR3 has 14 residues. CDR3 in amino acids: CASRRDRGPDTQYF. The CDR3 nucleotides read TGCGCCAGCAGACGGGACAGGGGGCCAGATACGCAGTATTTT.

The chain employs TRBV11-2 and TRBJ1-2, with 9 bases fitting TRBD1. The germline gives CDR1 SGHAT, CDR2 FQNNGV. V was clipped by 2 bases and J by 5 bases; unmatched bases: 15. The CDR3 extends over 18 amino acids. CDR3 sequence: CASSLKSLGTGKGYGYTF. The CDR3 coding sequence is TGTGCCAGCAGCTTAAAGTCCCTCGGGACAGGGAAGGGTTATGGCTACACCTTC.

The chain recombines TRBV27 with TRBJ2-1; a possible D gene is TRBD1 (5 bases). CDR1 and CDR2 (germline): MNHEY, SMNVEV (reference sequence). Trimming took 1 base from V and 1 from J, leaving 11 bases between them. The CDR3 covers 16 residues. The CDR3 region has the DNA TGTGCCAGCAGTTTATGGGGCCAAGGGTCCTACAATGAGCAGTTCTTC. Protein product: CASSLWGQGSYNEQFF.

This clone was recorded only once. The V and J genes are TRBV2 and TRBJ2-3, with 10 positions matching TRBD1. Germline V gene data show CDR1 as SNHLY and CDR2 as FYNNEI. The CDR3 is 14 residues long. After removal of 3 bases from V and 4 bases from J, the junction contained 1 base not matched to a gene. CDR3 sequence (DNA): TGTGCCAGCAGTGAGGACAGGGGGGCAGATACGCAGTATTTT. Protein: CASSEDRGADTQYF.

CDR3 coding DNA: TGCGCCAGCAGTCATTTTCTAACCCCCTACGAGCAGTACTTC. As protein: CASSHFLTPYEQYF. The V and J genes are TRBV23-1 and TRBJ2-7; D ambiguous. TRBV23-1 is filed as an ORF, its function uncertain. The V end was cut by 3 bases, the J end by 2 bases, with 11 bases between. The CDR3 totals 14 residues.

This chain connects TRBV25-1 to TRBJ1-2, with D perhaps TRBD1 (5 bases). The CDR3 is 16 amino acids. Germline-derived CDR1 and CDR2 are MGHDK and SYGVNS. The V and J ends lost 3 bases and 8 bases respectively, with 22 bases between them. In nucleotides, the CDR3 is TGTGCCAGCAGTGATCCCTTCCTTGGGGCCACAATGGGCTACACCTTC. It translates to CASSDPFLGATMGYTF.

The chain uses TRBV7-9 and TRBJ1-2; TRBD1 is a possible D gene (6 bases). Per the germline V gene, CDR1 is SEHNR and CDR2 is FQNEAQ (reference sequence). The CDR3 sequence is 12 residues long. Trimming removed 1 base at V and 6 bases at J, with 6 bases between. Here the CDR3 reads CASSLEGDGYTF. For the CDR3, the DNA is TGTGCCAGCAGCTTAGAGGGGGATGGCTACACCTTC. Full variable domain (outside the CDR3, taken from reference TRBV7-9 and TRBJ1-2): DTGVSQNPRHKITKRGQNVTFRCDPISEHNRLYWYRQTLGQGPEFLTYFQNEAQLEKSRLLSDRFSAERPKGSFSTLEIQRTEQGDSAMYLCASSLEGDGYTFGSGTRLTVV.

The rearrangement uses TRBV3-1 (or the pseudogene TRBV3-2) and TRBJ1-1; a possible D gene is TRBD1 (5 bases). This CDR3 spans 14 amino acids. Germline CDR1 reads LGHDT; CDR2 reads YNNKEL (reference sequence). Trimming took off 3 bases at V and 3 bases at J, with 11 bases between the two ends. CDR3 in DNA: TGTGCCAGCAGCCAGCGGGGGGGGGACACTGAAGCTTTCTTT. Translated: CASSQRGGDTEAFF.

V gene TRBV6-5 combines with J gene TRBJ2-7; 7 bases are a match to TRBD1. This CDR3 has 11 residues. Per the germline V gene, CDR1 is MNHEY and CDR2 is SVGAGI. The CDR3 region has the DNA TGTGCTGCCGGGACAGCCTACGAGCAGTACTTC. Its translation is CAAGTAYEQYF.

The chain links TRBV7-3 to TRBJ2-2; D perhaps matches TRBD2 (6 bases). Germline CDR1 reads SGHTA; CDR2 reads FQGTGA. V was clipped by 5 bases and J by 2 bases, with 9 bases between them. The CDR3 has 14 amino acids. The CDR3 protein is CASSPGDNTGELFF. The CDR3 region has the DNA TGTGCCAGCAGCCCGGGAGACAACACCGGGGAGCTGTTTTTT. Full variable domain (outside the CDR3, taken from reference TRBV7-3 and TRBJ2-2): GAGVSQTPSNKVTEKGKYVELRCDPISGHTALYWYRQSLGQGPEFLIYFQGTGAADDSGLPNDRFFAVRPEGSVSTLKIQRTERGDSAVYLCASSPGDNTGELFFGEGSRLTVL.

This chain uses TRBV2 with TRBJ2-1; 8 nucleotides align to TRBD2. CDR1 SNHLY and CDR2 FYNNEI come from the germline V gene. V dropped 0 bases and J dropped 0; count of bases not matched to a gene: 10. This CDR3 contains 19 residues. CDR3 sequence (DNA): TGTGCCAGCAGTGAAGCGGGGGTTAGCGGGGCGAGCTCCTACAATGAGCAGTTCTTC. It yields the protein CASSEAGVSGASSYNEQFF.

The genes are TRBV9 and TRBJ1-5; the D gene is possibly TRBD1 (5 bases). V was clipped by 0 bases and J by 3 bases, with 7 bases between them. This CDR3 is built from 14 residues. CDR1 and CDR2 from the germline V gene are SGDLS and YYNGEE. CDR3 nucleotide sequence: TGTGCCAGCAGCGTAGGCAGGGACAATCAGCCCCAGCATTTT. Protein: CASSVGRDNQPQHF.

Turning to this clone: At one end the junction does not follow the germline gene, possibly because of a read error. The rearrangement joins TRBV7-7 to TRBJ2-1; TRBD2 agrees at 9 bases. Germline loops: CDR1 SSHAT, CDR2 FNYEAQ (reference sequence). The CDR3 consists of 17 residues. CDR3 sequence reads: CASSPTGAAGGSNEQFF. CDR3 nucleotides: TGTGCTAGCAGCCCTACGGGGGCAGCGGGGGGATCCAATGAGCAGTTCTTC.

V gene TRBV21-1 combines with J gene TRBJ2-5; TRBD2 reflects the table's D call only, with no check against the DNA. TRBV21-1 is classified as a pseudogene. This CDR3 has 15 residues. CDR3 nucleotides: TGTGCCAGCAGCAAAGGTAGCGGGTCACGAGAGACCCAGTACTTC. It encodes CASSKGSGSRETQYF.

The V gene is TRBV12-3 or TRBV12-4, the J gene TRBJ2-7; D is unclear. Trimming took 6 bases from V and 1 from J, leaving 7 bases between them. The CDR3 spans 12 residues. CDR3 sequence: CASSPTSYEQYF. The DNA of the CDR3 is TGTGCCAGCAGCCCCACATCCTACGAGCAGTACTTC.

The chain has TRBV27 and TRBJ2-7; D is possibly TRBD2 (6 bases). The CDR3 contains 15 residues. Trimming took off 0 bases at V and 4 bases at J, with 13 bases between the two ends. Germline V gene data show CDR1 as MNHEY and CDR2 as SMNVEV (reference sequence). The CDR3 DNA sequence: TGTGCCAGCAGTTTATCGCCTGCGGCGGGGTACGAGCAGTACTTC. Protein sequence: CASSLSPAAGYEQYF.

This chain links TRBV10-3 with TRBJ2-7; 11 positions match TRBD1. The CDR3 runs to 13 residues. V was pared by 6 bases and J by 5 bases, with 3 bases of the junction left unmatched. The germline V gene has CDR1 ENHRY and CDR2 SYGVKD. The CDR3 nucleotides read TGTGCCATCAGGGACAGGGGGCGCGACGAGCAGTACTTC. Its translation is CAIRDRGRDEQYF.

This chain uses TRBV10-3 with TRBJ2-7; D is perhaps TRBD1 (5 bases). Per the germline V gene, CDR1 is ENHRY and CDR2 is SYGVKD. This CDR3 contains 14 residues. Trimming took 3 bases from V and 2 from J, leaving 11 bases between them. CDR3 bases: TGTGCCATCAGTGACTTTTTGACAGCCTACGAGCAGTACTTC. Translated, it gives CAISDFLTAYEQYF.

The rearrangement uses TRBV5-6 and TRBJ1-6; D is ambiguous. The CDR3 has 16 residues. Germline V gene lookup returns CDR1 SGHDT and CDR2 YYEEEE. Trimming took off 4 bases at V and 6 bases at J, with 17 bases between the two ends. The CDR3 nucleotides are TGTGCCAGCAGCCATACCCGGGAAGACTTTAATTCACCCCTCCACTTT. This encodes CASSHTREDFNSPLHF.

V gene TRBV6-4 combines with J gene TRBJ2-1; 9 nucleotides line up with TRBD2. From germline, CDR1 is MRHNA and CDR2 SNTAGT. There are 15 residues in the CDR3. After removal of 0 bases from V and 8 bases from J, the junction contained 5 bases not matched to a gene. The CDR3 DNA sequence: TGTGCCAGCAGTGACTCCGCGGGGGGGCTCGATGAGCAGTTCTTC. This gives the protein CASSDSAGGLDEQFF.

The chain carries TRBV5-1 and TRBJ2-7; 12 bases are a match to TRBD1. Germline V gene data show CDR1 as SGHRS and CDR2 as YFSETQ. V lost 4 bases, J lost 6 bases, and 11 bases stayed unmatched. The CDR3 is made up of 16 amino acids. CDR3 coding DNA: TGCGCCAGCAGCCCGGGCGCCGGGACAGGGGGCGCCGAGCAGTACTTC. It yields the protein CASSPGAGTGGAEQYF.

Comment on this clone: Other DNA variants within this sample encode the same CDR3. The genes are TRBV19 and TRBJ2-1; D possibly corresponds to TRBD2 (7 bases). The CDR3 totals 14 residues. The V gene lost 3 bases and the J gene lost 5 bases, with 11 bases spanning the gap. CDR1 is LNHDA, CDR2 SQIVND, per germline (reference sequence). CDR3 residues: CASSIRGAHNEQFF. The CDR3 DNA follows: TGTGCCAGTAGTATCCGGGGGGCTCACAATGAGCAGTTCTTC.

The CDR3 sequence: CSVVLSGAYGYTF. The CDR3 DNA reads TGCAGCGTTGTCCTCTCAGGGGCGTATGGCTACACCTTC. The rearrangement links TRBV29-1 to TRBJ1-2; TRBD1 is a possible D gene (6 bases). V dropped 4 bases and J dropped 5 bases, with 14 bases sitting between them. The germline CDR1 and CDR2 sequences are SQVTM and ANQGSEA. This CDR3 has 13 amino acids.